Sequencing of this T cell receptor (beta chain) was carried out in a study of regulatory T cells in long-lasting Graves disease. About the study: Persistence in Graves' disease denoted antithyroid drug use beyond 5 years alongside positive TSH receptor antibodies. Points from the study as a whole: Accuracy was perhaps lowered by the small sample size. TCR diversity was lower in persistent Graves' patients than in newly diagnosed ones.

A remark on this clonotype: The antigen remains unidentified. A much bigger clone sits one base away, suggesting this may be a read error. The CDR3 carries no conserved terminal phenylalanine or tryptophan, so it likely arises from a read error.

Arm-PCR of CDR3 regions and iRepertoire HTBI primers were the basis on which TCR beta libraries were built. TCRdb re-called the multiplex PCR reads through MiXCR, storing one row per CDR3 protein. Here the sample spans a few hundred thousand distinct CDR3 sequences, around a fifth being singletons. This sample's time point: persistent/refractory GD, antithyroid drugs over 5 years with positive TRAb. Isolated PBMC RNA provided the starting material for the TCR library. Per American Thyroid Association guidelines, Graves' disease was diagnosed. Trimming cost V 3 bases and J 5 bases; bases outside gene matches: 13. The CDR3 runs to 17 residues. Germline V lookup: CDR1 MDHEN, CDR2 SYDVKM.

The TCR was taken from a female donor with Graves disease. Sequencing was performed on peripheral blood mononuclear cells (PBMCs), taken when the disease was refractory, from a patient treated with antithyroid drugs. The chain uses TRBV28 and TRBJ2-7, with 10 bases fitting TRBD2. In DNA, the CDR3 is TGTGCCAGCAGTTTCCTAAGTCTAGCGGGAGTAAAAGACGAGCAGTACTAC. This sequence encodes CASSFLSLAGVKDEQYY.